The 8 T cell receptor beta chains given below trace back to one sample, sequenced in a study of CD8+ T cells in alopecia areata. Treatment reported: oral pan-JAK inhibitor, 5-10 mg twice daily. cDNA reverse transcribed from extracted RNA served as the sequencing template. Profiled with immunoSEQ multiplex PCR; TCRdb holds only in-frame clones, not every one. The table records some 100,000 clones, roughly 58% of them present only once. The sequencing used CD8+ T cells sorted from blood, collected at week 4, from a patient treated with tofacitinib. These receptors all stem from a human donor with alopecia areata.

This CDR3 reads CASSDGGANVLTF. CDR3 DNA: TGTGCCAGCAGTGATGGTGGGGCCAACGTCCTGACTTTC. The chain is built from TRBV25-1 and TRBJ2-6; D not certain. Germline-derived CDR1 and CDR2 are MGHDK and SYGVNS. Trimming removed 3 bases at V and 3 bases at J, with 3 bases between. This CDR3 contains 13 residues. The full variable domain, completed using reference TRBV25-1 and TRBJ2-6, is EADIYQTPRYLVIGTGKKITLECSQTMGHDKMYWYQQDPGMELHLIHYSYGVNSTEKGDLSSESTVSRIRTEHFPLTLESARPSHTSQYLCASSDGGANVLTFGAGSRLTVL.

This clone was picked up one time. The chain couples TRBV30 to TRBJ2-2; D is possibly TRBD1 (6 bases). V was cut by 3 bases and J by 0 bases, with 8 bases left in between. The CDR3 extends over 14 amino acids. Germline lookup yields CDR1 GTSNPN and CDR2 SVGIG (reference sequence). The CDR3 nucleotides read TGTGCCTGGAGGGACAGTCCGAACACCGGGGAGCTGTTTTTT. Its protein is CAWRDSPNTGELFF. Drawing the rest from reference TRBV30 and TRBJ2-2, the complete variable domain is SQTIHQWPATLVQPVGSPLSLECTVEGTSNPNLYWYRQAAGRGLQLLFYSVGIGQISSEVPQNLSASRPQDRQFILSSKKLLLSDSGFYLCAWRDSPNTGELFFGEGSRLTVL.

There are a few counts of this clone. J is TRBJ2-5 and V is TRBV6-1, with D perhaps assigned TRBD1 or TRBD2 (6 bases each). Germline assignment: CDR1 MNHNS and CDR2 SASEGT. This CDR3 comprises 15 residues. The V end was cut by 2 bases, the J end by 2 bases, with 12 bases between. The CDR3 DNA is TGTGCCAGCAGTGAAATCGGGGGCCAGCAAGAGACCCAGTACTTC. Residues: CASSEIGGQQETQYF.

Only one count was recorded for this clone. This rearrangement joins TRBV19 to TRBJ2-1; tentatively, D is TRBD2 (7 bases). V was shortened by 8 bases and J by 3 bases, with 11 bases between the two germline ends. The CDR3 consists of 13 residues. Germline assignment: CDR1 LNHDA and CDR2 SQIVND (reference sequence). The CDR3 here is CASLGGLYNEQFF. The CDR3 DNA sequence: TGTGCCAGTCTCGGGGGGCTCTACAATGAGCAGTTCTTC.

The chain has TRBV6-5 and TRBJ2-1; TRBD2 aligns across 10 bases. Looked up from germline, CDR1 is MNHEY and CDR2 is SVGAGI. J was trimmed by 4 bases and V by 4 bases; bases with no gene match: 1. The CDR3 has 14 residues. CDR3 residues: CASSFSGGYNEQFF. The CDR3 DNA reads as TGTGCCAGCAGTTTTAGCGGGGGGTACAATGAGCAGTTCTTC.

The count of this clone is one. V usage is TRBV12-5 and J usage is TRBJ2-3; 12 nucleotides line up with TRBD2. Per the germline V gene, CDR1 is LGHNT and CDR2 is FRNRAP. The CDR3 has 16 amino acids. The ends lost 7 bases at V and 2 bases at J; junction bases unmatched: 7. CDR3 loop: CASALLAGGPTDTQYF. In nucleotides, the CDR3 is TGTGCTAGTGCCCTTCTAGCGGGGGGGCCCACAGATACGCAGTATTTT.

Notes on this clone: The sample has other DNA sequences that encode this CDR3 too. The V gene is TRBV30, the J gene TRBJ2-7, with D possibly being TRBD2 (6 bases). This CDR3 has 12 residues. Germline CDR1 GTSNPN, CDR2 SVGIG (reference sequence). V shed 0 bases and J shed 4 bases, with 7 bases lying between them. CDR3 amino acids: CAWSVEGYEQYF. In DNA, the CDR3 is TGTGCCTGGAGTGTGGAGGGGTACGAGCAGTACTTC.

This chain uses TRBV4-1 with TRBJ2-7; a possible D gene is TRBD1 (6 bases). The V gene lost 4 bases and the J gene lost 0 bases, with 13 bases spanning the gap. This CDR3 spans 15 amino acids. Germline-derived CDR1 and CDR2 are MGHRA and YSYEKL. The CDR3 DNA reads as TGCGCCAGCAGCCCCACCACAGGGAGCTCCTACGAGCAGTACTTC. Protein sequence: CASSPTTGSSYEQYF.